The rows below give T cell receptor beta chains drawn from one sample of a study of blood T cell repertoires in COVID-19. Method: immunoSEQ multiplex PCR; TCRdb's copy keeps in-frame clones and lacks some. The sample holds about 93,000 clones; roughly nine tenths are singletons and the top ten take about 2%. Specimen: peripheral blood. The receptor source for this set is a man over 45 with acute or convalescent COVID-19. The conserved cysteine and the conserved F or W are not part of the CDR3 here. The order of the fields is CDR3 protein, J gene, V gene.

cdr3_aa: ASSPTRTGWANTEAF
j_call: TRBJ1-1
v_call: TRBV27

cdr3_aa: ASSLGTGTGAYSNQPQH
j_call: TRBJ1-5
v_call: TRBV5-1

cdr3_aa: ASKNGQGATETQY
j_call: TRBJ2-5
v_call: TRBV6-5

cdr3_aa: ASSLWSGDSGTEAF
j_call: TRBJ1-1
v_call: TRBV28

cdr3_aa: ASSRTGGNYGYT
j_call: TRBJ1-2
v_call: TRBV6-2/TRBV6-3

cdr3_aa: ASSSRGDTEAF
j_call: TRBJ1-1
v_call: TRBV18

cdr3_aa: AIREGTTNTEAF
j_call: TRBJ1-1
v_call: TRBV10-3

cdr3_aa: ASSPPTGDEKLF
j_call: TRBJ1-4
v_call: TRBV7-9

cdr3_aa: ASSIGSGSSYEQY
j_call: TRBJ2-7
v_call: TRBV19

cdr3_aa: ASSIVHKGPEKLF
j_call: TRBJ1-4
v_call: TRBV19

cdr3_aa: ASSQDNLLRAYNEQF
j_call: TRBJ2-1
v_call: TRBV4-1

cdr3_aa: ASSRSSGSYNEQF
j_call: TRBJ2-1
v_call: TRBV19

cdr3_aa: ASSFLAGGQETQY
j_call: TRBJ2-5
v_call: TRBV19

cdr3_aa: ASSPRGVNQPQH
j_call: TRBJ1-5
v_call: TRBV7-2

cdr3_aa: ASSVETSGSSYNEQF
j_call: TRBJ2-1
v_call: TRBV10-2

cdr3_aa: AISDGGDQETQY
j_call: TRBJ2-5
v_call: TRBV10-3